The present T cell receptor (beta chain) was sequenced within a study of CD4 T cells in relation to SARS-CoV-2 and coronaviruses. Profiling relied on immunoSEQ multiplex PCR, and the TCRdb table lists in-frame clones only, not all of them. The repertoire holds some 42,000 clones, with 70% to 90% as singletons. The CDR3 runs to 14 residues. Per germline, CDR1 MNHEY and CDR2 SMNVEV (reference sequence). V was trimmed by 3 bases and J by 4 bases, leaving 13 bases between them. This clone has a single count. The sequence was collected from an adult with COVID-19. Sequencing used memory CD4+ T cells from PBMCs. The chain combines TRBV27 with TRBJ2-7; D remains unclear. The CDR3 is CASSFYPSGYEQYF. The CDR3 nucleotides read TGTGCCAGCAGTTTTTACCCGTCGGGTTACGAGCAGTACTTC.